Below are 28 T cell receptor beta chains sequenced from a single sample in a study of shared clonotypes between healthy human individuals. Naive-designated CD8 cells lacked CD45RO, were positively enriched for CCR7, and omitted terminally differentiated effector memory CD45RA+ cells. Clones were sequenced by immunoSEQ multiplex PCR, and TCRdb holds only the in-frame ones, with some missing. Here the sample spans under 1 million clones, almost 95% being singletons. Sequenced sample: naive CD8+ T cells sorted from blood. Source of these receptors: a man under 40 in good health.

This clone was seen ten or more times. This rearrangement joins TRBV4-1 to TRBJ2-1; TRBD2 aligns across 7 bases. CDR3 length equals 16 residues. The germline V gene has CDR1 MGHRA and CDR2 YSYEKL. Losses at the gene ends were 0 bases for V and 3 bases for J; bases not matched to a gene: 5. In DNA form, the CDR3 reads TGCGCCAGCAGCCAAGAGGGCGGCGGGGGCTACAATGAGCAGTTCTTC. Residues: CASSQEGGGGYNEQFF.

This sequence joins TRBV6-1 and TRBJ2-3, with 10 nucleotides matching TRBD2. Germline assignment: CDR1 MNHNS and CDR2 SASEGT. V shed 8 bases and J 1 base; nucleotides not matched to a gene: 6. CDR3 length: 15 residues. CDR3 in amino acids: CASLLAGVGTDTQYF. The CDR3 region has the DNA TGTGCCAGCCTTCTAGCGGGAGTGGGCACAGATACGCAGTATTTT.

This clone was picked up one time. The chain joins TRBV7-9 to TRBJ2-3; possibly TRBD2 for D (6 bases). Germline V gene sequence: CDR1 SEHNR, CDR2 FQNEAQ (reference sequence). This CDR3 contains 15 residues. Trimming left V 2 bases short and J 0 bases short, with 9 bases between. CDR3 sequence (DNA): TGTGCCAGCAGCTTATGGAGCGGGAGCACAGATACGCAGTATTTT. It specifies CASSLWSGSTDTQYF.

V usage is TRBV7-9 and J usage is TRBJ1-1; a weak D match, TRBD1 (6 bases). Germline lookup yields CDR1 SEHNR and CDR2 FQNEAQ (reference sequence). Trimming shortened V by 1 base and J by 0 bases, and 9 bases separated the two germline ends. The CDR3 covers 15 residues. CDR3 in DNA: TGTGCCAGCAGCTTAGTAGGGGGGCTGAACACTGAAGCTTTCTTT. Protein product: CASSLVGGLNTEAFF.

This chain connects TRBV27 to TRBJ2-7; 8 nucleotides match TRBD2. V was pared by 5 bases and J by 7 bases, with 10 bases of the junction left unmatched. Germline V lookup: CDR1 MNHEY, CDR2 SMNVEV (reference sequence). This CDR3 comprises 14 residues. In DNA form, the CDR3 reads TGTGCCAGCAGTCCGACAGCGGGAGCCAGGGAGCAGTACTTC. Translation: CASSPTAGAREQYF.

The chain employs TRBV19 and TRBJ2-7; the D call may be TRBD1 or TRBD2 (6 bases each). The CDR3 has 14 residues. Germline V gene lookup returns CDR1 LNHDA and CDR2 SQIVND (reference sequence). V lost 9 bases and J 3 bases, leaving 18 bases between the germline ends. CDR3 in amino acids: CASALSGGLYEQYF. The CDR3 bases are TGTGCCAGCGCACTATCTGGGGGGCTCTACGAGCAGTACTTC.

This rearrangement joins TRBV5-4 to TRBJ2-7, with D perhaps matching TRBD2 (5 bases). The CDR3 runs to 14 residues. V gave up 4 bases and J gave up 3 bases, with 14 bases separating them. Germline CDR1 is SGHNT and CDR2 is YYREEE (reference sequence). The CDR3 protein is CASSQGGLSYEQYF. The CDR3 DNA is TGTGCCAGCAGCCAAGGTGGACTGAGCTACGAGCAGTACTTC.

This chain links TRBV5-5 with TRBJ2-7; D may match TRBD1 or TRBD2 (5 bases each). In germline, CDR1 is SGHKS, CDR2 YYEKEE (reference sequence). V was clipped by 0 bases and J by 0 bases, with 22 bases between them. This CDR3 region has 19 residues. The CDR3 protein is CASSLASAKGTLSSYEQYF. The DNA of the CDR3 is TGTGCCAGCAGCTTGGCCAGCGCCAAGGGGACCCTAAGCTCCTACGAGCAGTACTTC.

The chain joins TRBV11-2 to TRBJ2-1; D not certain. Trimming cost V 6 bases and J 3 bases, with 18 bases left between them. Germline-derived CDR1 and CDR2 are SGHAT and FQNNGV. The CDR3 contains 16 residues. Here the CDR3 reads CASRKGRSVLYNEQFF. In DNA form, the CDR3 reads TGTGCCAGCAGGAAAGGTCGGTCGGTACTCTACAATGAGCAGTTCTTC.

This chain joins TRBV29-1 and TRBJ2-3; the D call may be TRBD1 or TRBD2 (5 bases each). Between the trimmed V and J ends, which lost 6 bases and 4 bases, there was a span of 17 bases. Germline CDR1 is SQVTM and CDR2 is ANQGSEA. This CDR3 contains 14 residues. CDR3 nucleotides: TGCAGCGTCAGGGCGGTGGAGGTGTCAGATACGCAGTATTTT. It is translated as CSVRAVEVSDTQYF.

CDR3: CASSYTLAASYNEQFF. CDR3 in DNA: TGTGCCAGCAGCTACACCCTAGCGGCCTCCTACAATGAGCAGTTCTTC. The chain couples TRBV7-9 to TRBJ2-1; TRBD2 agrees at 7 bases. Per germline, CDR1 SEHNR and CDR2 FQNEAQ (reference sequence). With 4 bases clipped from V and 0 bases from J, the junction kept 6 bases outside the gene matches. The CDR3 is made up of 16 amino acids. The full variable domain, with the rest looked up from reference TRBV7-9 and TRBJ2-1, is DTGVSQNPRHKITKRGQNVTFRCDPISEHNRLYWYRQTLGQGPEFLTYFQNEAQLEKSRLLSDRFSAERPKGSFSTLEIQRTEQGDSAMYLCASSYTLAASYNEQFFGPGTRLTVL.

This chain links TRBV5-8 with TRBJ1-2; possibly TRBD1 for D (6 bases). This CDR3 has 15 amino acids. Trimming removed 1 base at V and 0 bases at J, with 10 bases between. Germline CDR1 SGHTS, CDR2 YDEGEE. The DNA of the CDR3 is TGTGCCAGCAGCTTGTGGGGGACATCTAACTATGGCTACACCTTC. This translates into CASSLWGTSNYGYTF.

This clone was seen only once. V usage is TRBV7-6 and J usage is TRBJ2-7; the D is unclear. V lost 8 bases and J lost 0, with 11 bases in between. The CDR3 contains 13 residues. CDR1 SGHVS and CDR2 FNYEAQ come from the germline V gene. CDR3 region: CASAPRSSYEQYF. CDR3 DNA sequence: TGTGCCAGCGCTCCACGGAGCTCCTACGAGCAGTACTTC.

Turning to this clone: The sample holds other DNA sequences that translate to the same CDR3. This chain uses TRBV27 with TRBJ2-1, with 9 bases lining up with TRBD2. V shed 5 bases, J shed 0 bases, and the junction held 5 bases outside the gene matches. CDR1 and CDR2 from the germline V gene are MNHEY and SMNVEV (reference sequence). The CDR3 has 16 residues. Written as DNA, the CDR3 is TGTGCCAGCAGTCCCTCTAGCGGGGACTCCTACAATGAGCAGTTCTTC. It codes for CASSPSSGDSYNEQFF.

The chain is built from TRBV28 and TRBJ2-3; 7 bases agree with TRBD1. V lost 3 bases and J lost 0; bases outside the gene matches: 12. Germline V gene data show CDR1 as MDHEN and CDR2 as SYDVKM. The CDR3 runs to 18 residues. In DNA form, the CDR3 reads TGTGCCAGCAGTTTCCCCCAGACAGGGAATGGGAGCACAGATACGCAGTATTTT. Translated: CASSFPQTGNGSTDTQYF.

The rearrangement links TRBV9 to TRBJ1-2; TRBD1 matches 9 bases. CDR1 and CDR2 from the germline V gene are SGDLS and YYNGEE. J gave up 6 bases and V 2 bases, and 2 bases lay outside the gene matches. This CDR3 is 13 amino acids long. The CDR3 loop reads CASSVRDRDGYTF. Written as DNA, the CDR3 is TGTGCCAGCAGCGTCCGGGACAGGGATGGCTACACCTTC.

The chain carries TRBV2 and TRBJ1-1, with a weak D call TRBD1 (6 bases). The CDR3 consists of 11 residues. V was clipped by 6 bases and J by 12 bases, with 14 bases between them. Germline assignment: CDR1 SNHLY and CDR2 FYNNEI. The CDR3 sequence is CASSPDRRTFF. CDR3 sequence (DNA): TGTGCCAGCAGCCCTGACAGGAGGACTTTCTTT.

V usage is TRBV10-3 and J usage is TRBJ2-7; D possibly corresponds to TRBD2 (6 bases). There are 14 residues in the CDR3. Trimming removed 4 bases at V and 1 base at J, with 11 bases between. The germline gives CDR1 ENHRY, CDR2 SYGVKD. CDR3 in DNA: TGTGCCATCAGTGGGGGGGACCGGTCCTACGAGCAGTACTTC. Its translation: CAISGGDRSYEQYF.

Points on this clone: Other DNA variants within this sample encode the same CDR3. The gene calls are TRBV28 and TRBJ2-7, with 7 bases aligning to TRBD1. V was clipped by 5 bases and J by 7 bases; unmatched bases: 11. The CDR3 consists of 14 residues. CDR1 and CDR2 (germline): MDHEN, SYDVKM. Here the CDR3 reads CASSRDRPLSEQYF. The CDR3 DNA reads as TGTGCCAGCAGTAGGGACAGACCTCTTTCAGAGCAGTACTTC.

The chain carries TRBV7-8 and TRBJ2-7; TRBD1 agrees at 8 bases. Germline V gives CDR1 SGHVS, CDR2 FQNEAQ. Trimming took 8 bases from V and 0 from J; bases not matched to a gene: 12. The length of the CDR3 is 16 residues. CDR3 loop: CASGWYRQGSSYEQYF. The CDR3 coding sequence is TGTGCCAGCGGATGGTACAGACAGGGGAGCTCCTACGAGCAGTACTTC.

The genes are TRBV7-9 and TRBJ2-2; a weak D match, TRBD2 (6 bases). Germline V gene lookup returns CDR1 SEHNR and CDR2 FQNEAQ (reference sequence). Trimming stripped 5 bases from V and 8 bases from J, with 15 bases between. There are 14 residues in the CDR3. CDR3 protein: CASSPGLAPGELFF. As DNA, the CDR3 is TGTGCCAGCAGCCCGGGACTGGCCCCTGGGGAGCTGTTTTTT.

This chain links TRBV9 with TRBJ2-6; D possibly corresponds to TRBD1 (6 bases). Germline loops: CDR1 SGDLS, CDR2 YYNGEE. The CDR3 contains 15 residues. V lost 8 bases, J lost 0 bases, and 12 bases lay in between. CDR3 sequence: CASSNRVSGANVLTF. The CDR3 nucleotides are TGTGCCAGTTCCAACAGGGTCTCTGGGGCCAACGTCCTGACTTTC.

The V and J genes are TRBV27 and TRBJ2-1; D is unresolved. The V end lost 10 bases, the J end lost 2 bases, and 12 bases lay between the germline ends. The CDR3 has 13 amino acids. Germline CDR1 and CDR2: MNHEY and SMNVEV (reference sequence). CDR3 nucleotides: TGTGCCACTAGTAGAGGAACCTACAATGAGCAGTTCTTC. Its translation: CATSRGTYNEQFF.

This chain uses TRBV5-1 with TRBJ1-5, with TRBD1 as a possible D gene (5 bases). This CDR3 comprises 15 residues. Germline V gives CDR1 SGHRS, CDR2 YFSETQ. The germline V and J ends were trimmed by 5 bases and 2 bases, with 14 bases remaining between them. The CDR3 sequence is CASRDGTLGNQPQHF. CDR3 bases: TGCGCCAGCAGGGACGGGACTTTAGGCAATCAGCCCCAGCATTTT.

This chain joins TRBV19 and TRBJ1-5; D is ambiguous. There are 15 residues in the CDR3. CDR1 is LNHDA, CDR2 SQIVND, per germline (reference sequence). V lost 9 bases and J lost 4, with 19 bases in between. The CDR3 DNA reads TGTGCCAGCACACGTGGGTTTTCAGGAAATCAGCCCCAGCATTTT. Its translation: CASTRGFSGNQPQHF.

The chain recombines TRBV27 with TRBJ2-7; D is perhaps TRBD1 or TRBD2 (6 bases each). The CDR3 consists of 15 residues. Between the trimmed V and J ends, which lost 6 bases and 6 bases, there was a span of 21 bases. Germline V gives CDR1 MNHEY, CDR2 SMNVEV (reference sequence). CDR3 in DNA: TGTGCCAGCAGAGGTTGGGAGGACAGCTCTGGCGAGCAGTACTTC. It specifies CASRGWEDSSGEQYF.

This clone occurred a few times. The DNA for the CDR3 is TGTGCCAGCAGTTTGACGAGCTCCTACGAGCAGTACTTC. This encodes CASSLTSSYEQYF. The chain links TRBV28 to TRBJ2-7; D is unclear. With 3 bases removed from V and 0 bases from J, the gap between germline ends came to 6 bases. The CDR3 is made up of 13 amino acids. Germline V gene lookup returns CDR1 MDHEN and CDR2 SYDVKM. Combining the CDR3 with reference TRBV28 and TRBJ2-7 gives the whole variable domain DVKVTQSSRYLVKRTGEKVFLECVQDMDHENMFWYRQDPGLGLRLIYFSYDVKMKEKGDIPEGYSVSREKKERFSLILESASTNQTSMYLCASSLTSSYEQYFGPGTRLTVT.

The chain uses TRBV6-5 and TRBJ2-7; TRBD1 matches at 8 bases. The germline gives CDR1 MNHEY, CDR2 SVGAGI. J was trimmed by 4 bases and V by 2 bases; bases with no gene match: 4. The CDR3 has 14 residues. CDR3 bases: TGTGCCAGCAGTTACCAGGGGGCGTTATACGAGCAGTACTTC. It encodes CASSYQGALYEQYF.